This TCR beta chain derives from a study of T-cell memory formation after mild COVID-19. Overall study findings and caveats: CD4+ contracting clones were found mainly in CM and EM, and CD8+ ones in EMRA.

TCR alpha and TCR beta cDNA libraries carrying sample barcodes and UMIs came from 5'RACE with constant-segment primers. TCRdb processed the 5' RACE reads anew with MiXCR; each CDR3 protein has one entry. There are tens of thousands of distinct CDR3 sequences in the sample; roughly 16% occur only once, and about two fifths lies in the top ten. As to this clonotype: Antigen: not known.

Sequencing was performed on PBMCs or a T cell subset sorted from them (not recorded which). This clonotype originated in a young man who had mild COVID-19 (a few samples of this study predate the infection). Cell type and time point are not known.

The CDR3 protein is CASTRGAGPSTDTQYF. The CDR3 bases are TGTGCCAGCACCCGAGGCGCAGGACCTTCAACAGATACGCAGTATTTT. The J gene is TRBJ2-3, the V gene TRBV11-2; D call uncertain. CDR3 length: 16 residues. With 7 bases removed from V and 3 bases from J, the gap between germline ends came to 20 bases. Per the germline V gene, CDR1 is SGHAT and CDR2 is FQNNGV.